Presented here are 30 T cell receptor beta chains from one specimen sequenced in a study of vaccination effects on CD4 cells after COVID-19. These receptors have no known antigen. Here immunoSEQ multiplex PCR was the method, and the copy in TCRdb shows in-frame clones only, minus some. This sample has about 27,000 clones; roughly 68% occur once, and the top ten carry approximately 20%. Expansion with viral peptide pools was applied to antigen-specific CD4+ T cells by the ViraFEST assay prior to sequencing. Culture proceeded for 10 days, and CD4+ T cells were then isolated. Vaccinees lacked prior SARS-CoV-2 infection and tested negative for nucleocapsid antibodies. The source was CD4+ T cells from PBMCs cultured with HCoV-NL63 spike peptides, collected before COVID-19 vaccination. These receptors all come from a human donor who received a COVID-19 vaccine.

The chain combines TRBV5-1 with TRBJ2-5; D not resolved. The CDR3 is made up of 11 amino acids. Trimming took off 4 bases at V and 1 base at J, with 2 bases between the two ends. Germline V gives CDR1 SGHRS, CDR2 YFSETQ. CDR3 region: CASSLQETQYF. CDR3 nucleotides: TGCGCCAGCAGCCTCCAAGAGACCCAGTACTTC.

The chain employs TRBV5-1 and TRBJ2-7; D call uncertain. CDR3 length: 16 residues. Per the germline V gene, CDR1 is SGHRS and CDR2 is YFSETQ. V lost 7 bases, J lost 2 bases, and 22 bases lay in between. CDR3 sequence reads: CASEPERRRVAYEQYF. CDR3 bases: TGCGCCAGCGAACCCGAACGAAGAAGGGTCGCCTACGAGCAGTACTTC.

The chain recombines TRBV5-1 with TRBJ2-1, with D perhaps TRBD2 (6 bases). This CDR3 is built from 18 residues. Germline CDR1 is SGHRS and CDR2 is YFSETQ. With 4 bases removed from V and 4 bases from J, the gap between germline ends came to 24 bases. The CDR3 loop reads CASSHAFTGTSPYNEQFF. CDR3 bases: TGCGCCAGCAGCCACGCCTTTACCGGGACTTCTCCTTACAATGAGCAGTTCTTC.

This chain joins TRBV30 and TRBJ2-7, with 9 positions matching TRBD1. The V and J ends lost 0 bases and 9 bases, in that order; junction bases with no gene match: 9. This CDR3 is built from 14 residues. Looked up from germline, CDR1 is GTSNPN and CDR2 is SVGIG (reference sequence). The CDR3, as DNA: TGTGCCTGGAGTGTGTCGGGACAGGGTAGTCGGCAGTACTTC. This sequence encodes CAWSVSGQGSRQYF.

This CDR3 is CASSIDRRSDQPQHF. Here the CDR3 DNA reads TGTGCCAGTAGTATAGATAGGCGATCGGATCAGCCCCAGCATTTT. The chain has TRBV19 and TRBJ1-5; D remains unclear. Between the trimmed V and J ends, which lost 0 bases and 5 bases, there was a span of 11 bases. Germline CDR1 reads LNHDA; CDR2 reads SQIVND (reference sequence). The CDR3 totals 15 residues.

This clone was picked up one time. The chain couples TRBV18 to TRBJ1-5; D is perhaps TRBD1 (5 bases). The germline V and J ends were trimmed by 4 bases and 6 bases, with 10 bases remaining between them. Germline V gene lookup returns CDR1 KGHSH and CDR2 LQKENI. CDR3 length equals 13 residues. In DNA, the CDR3 is TGTGCCAGCTCACGGGGGTCGGGTCAGCCCCAGCATTTT. Its translation: CASSRGSGQPQHF.

The chain has TRBV27 and TRBJ2-5, with 9 nucleotides matching TRBD2. In germline, CDR1 is MNHEY, CDR2 SMNVEV (reference sequence). The V segment lost 11 bases and the J segment 3 bases; nucleotides outside the gene matches: 19. CDR3 length: 17 residues. The CDR3 here is CAPPVQRGVPAKETQYF. The CDR3 region has the DNA TGTGCCCCCCCGGTTCAGCGGGGGGTCCCTGCCAAAGAGACCCAGTACTTC.

The chain links TRBV6-6 to TRBJ1-2, with D possibly TRBD1 on 5 matching bases. The CDR3 loop spans 15 amino acids. CDR1 is MNHNY, CDR2 SVGAGI, per germline (reference sequence). Trimming took off 0 bases at V and 4 bases at J, with 12 bases between the two ends. DNA for the CDR3: TGTGCCAGCAGTTACTCAACAGGACCACTCTATGGCTACACCTTC. Translating it yields CASSYSTGPLYGYTF.

The table lists this clone with a count of one. The junction does not match germline at one end; this may be a read error. The V call is TRBV6-5, the J call TRBJ1-2; TRBD1 is a possible D gene (5 bases). This CDR3 contains 14 residues. Germline V gene lookup returns CDR1 MNHEY and CDR2 SVGAGI. CDR3 protein: CASSHSGRGYGYTF. Here the CDR3 DNA reads TGTGCCAGCAGTCACTCGGGGCGGGGCTATGGCTACACCTTC.

V and J are TRBV30 and TRBJ1-5; 9 bases are a match to TRBD1. V was pared by 3 bases and J by 4 bases, with 7 bases of the junction left unmatched. CDR3 length: 15 residues. Looked up from germline, CDR1 is GTSNPN and CDR2 is SVGIG (reference sequence). The CDR3 loop reads CAWRGQGTGNQPQHF. The DNA for the CDR3 is TGTGCCTGGAGGGGACAGGGAACTGGAAATCAGCCCCAGCATTTT.

This clone was counted a few times. The rearrangement joins TRBV29-1 to TRBJ1-1; 9 nucleotides match TRBD1. The V gene end was trimmed by 6 bases and the J gene end by 7 bases; junction bases not matched to a gene: 12. The germline V gene has CDR1 SQVTM and CDR2 ANQGSEA. CDR3 size: 14 residues. CDR3 sequence reads: CSVPGQGSGFEAFF. In DNA, the CDR3 is TGCAGCGTCCCGGGACAGGGAAGCGGGTTTGAAGCTTTCTTT.

The gene calls are TRBV19 and TRBJ1-1, with TRBD1 as a possible D gene (6 bases). Germline CDR1 reads LNHDA; CDR2 reads SQIVND (reference sequence). The CDR3 is 20 amino acids. Deletions cut 8 bases from V and 3 bases from J, with 34 bases between. The CDR3 DNA is TGTGCCAGTTTCAAGACAGGAAAGACCTCTACTCCCAGGGAGTACACTGAAGCTTTCTTT. Its translation: CASFKTGKTSTPREYTEAFF.

V usage is TRBV9 and J usage is TRBJ2-3; 14 nucleotides match TRBD2. The V and J ends lost 0 bases and 0 bases, in that order; junction bases with no gene match: 6. Germline V gene data show CDR1 as SGDLS and CDR2 as YYNGEE. The CDR3 loop spans 19 amino acids. The CDR3 is CASSVVGTSGGGSTDTQYF. The CDR3 nucleotides are TGTGCCAGCAGCGTAGTAGGGACTAGCGGGGGAGGTAGCACAGATACGCAGTATTTT.

The V call is TRBV12-5, the J call TRBJ2-1; D call uncertain. The V gene lost 6 bases and the J gene lost 5 bases, with 8 bases spanning the gap. From germline, CDR1 is LGHNT and CDR2 FRNRAP. This CDR3 contains 12 residues. The CDR3 is CASGAHDNEQFF. DNA of the CDR3: TGTGCTAGTGGAGCGCACGACAATGAGCAGTTCTTC.

This clone has only one observation. The chain combines TRBV4-2 with TRBJ2-3; D might be TRBD1 or TRBD2, each matching 6 bases. From germline, CDR1 is LGHNA and CDR2 YNFKEQ. This CDR3 spans 14 amino acids. V was pared by 1 base and J by 4 bases, with 9 bases between. Here the CDR3 DNA reads TGTGCCAGCAGCCAAGTGGGGGGCTCAGATACGCAGTATTTT. Translation gives CASSQVGGSDTQYF.

The rearrangement uses TRBV6-5 and TRBJ2-7, with D perhaps matching TRBD1 (6 bases). The CDR3 length is 15 residues. V was shortened by 6 bases and J by 3 bases, with 18 bases between the two germline ends. Per the germline V gene, CDR1 is MNHEY and CDR2 is SVGAGI. In DNA, the CDR3 is TGTGCCAGCAGGCAGCAGGGGCGGGCCAGCTACGAGCAGTACTTC. This gives the protein CASRQQGRASYEQYF.

The J gene is TRBJ2-5, the V gene TRBV4-1; D tentatively reads TRBD1 or TRBD2 (6 bases each). The CDR3 sequence is 15 residues long. V lost 3 bases, J lost 1 base, and 12 bases lay in between. Germline V CDR1 and CDR2: MGHRA, YSYEKL. The CDR3 here is CASSQAGQSQETQYF. CDR3 DNA sequence: TGCGCCAGCAGCCAGGCGGGACAAAGCCAAGAGACCCAGTACTTC.

The chain has TRBV6-5 and TRBJ1-1; weak D call: TRBD1 (5 bases). V gave up 7 bases and J gave up 5 bases, with 17 bases separating them. Germline V lookup: CDR1 MNHEY, CDR2 SVGAGI. This CDR3 is 14 amino acids long. The CDR3 spells CASTTDGAWTEAFF. The DNA of the CDR3 is TGTGCCAGCACTACCGACGGGGCTTGGACTGAAGCTTTCTTT.

This sequence joins TRBV9 and TRBJ2-3; D ambiguous. Germline values: CDR1 SGDLS, CDR2 YYNGEE. The CDR3 extends over 15 amino acids. The V end lost 0 bases, the J end lost 0 bases, and 8 bases lay between the germline ends. The CDR3 loop is CASSVGGLSTDTQYF. In DNA, the CDR3 is TGTGCCAGCAGCGTAGGCGGCCTGAGCACAGATACGCAGTATTTT.

This chain links TRBV29-1 with TRBJ2-7; D call uncertain. Trimming left V 7 bases short and J 2 bases short, with 12 bases between. Germline lookup yields CDR1 SQVTM and CDR2 ANQGSEA. The CDR3 sequence is 12 residues long. CDR3 DNA: TGCAGCGGTCGGATGTCCCCCTACGAGCAGTACTTC. Residues: CSGRMSPYEQYF.

In its sample, this clone was seen once. This rearrangement joins TRBV12-3 or TRBV12-4 to TRBJ2-6, with D uncertain. The V and J ends lost 8 bases and 0 bases respectively, with 2 bases between them. The CDR3 is 12 amino acids. The CDR3 region is CASASGANVLTF. DNA for the CDR3: TGTGCCAGCGCCTCTGGGGCCAACGTCCTGACTTTC.

The CDR3 nucleotides are TGTGCCGCCGGGATGCTAGCGGGGGGGCCTGGCGGGGAGCTGTTTTTT. Its protein product is CAAGMLAGGPGGELFF. The chain couples TRBV10-3 to TRBJ2-2; 12 nucleotides align to TRBD2. The CDR3 runs 16 residues. Germline CDR1 ENHRY, CDR2 SYGVKD. With 11 bases clipped from V and 7 bases from J, the junction kept 14 bases outside the gene matches.

Only a few counts were recorded for this clone. The CDR3 loop reads CASSLVSGRYEQYF. DNA for the CDR3: TGTGCCAGCAGTTTAGTTAGCGGCAGGTACGAGCAGTACTTC. The genes are TRBV28 and TRBJ2-7; D perhaps matches TRBD2 (6 bases). The CDR3 has 14 amino acids. Germline assignment: CDR1 MDHEN and CDR2 SYDVKM. Trimming took 2 bases from V and 4 from J, leaving 12 bases between them.

This chain uses TRBV27 with TRBJ1-6; possibly TRBD1 for D (5 bases). CDR1 and CDR2 from the germline V gene are MNHEY and SMNVEV (reference sequence). The V and J ends lost 4 bases and 8 bases respectively, with 15 bases between them. The CDR3 has 15 residues. In DNA form, the CDR3 reads TGTGCCAGCAGTTCCCTGGGCAGGGTAGATTCACCCCTCCACTTT. This gives the protein CASSSLGRVDSPLHF.

V usage is TRBV4-1 and J usage is TRBJ2-1; 8 nucleotides agree with TRBD2. There are 17 residues in the CDR3. J gave up 7 bases and V 0 bases, and 11 bases lay outside the gene matches. Germline assignment: CDR1 MGHRA and CDR2 YSYEKL. DNA for the CDR3: TGCGCCAGCAGCCAAGATTGGTTAGCGGGATCTTGGAATGAGCAGTTCTTC. Its protein is CASSQDWLAGSWNEQFF.

The chain joins TRBV7-6 to TRBJ2-7; 10 bases match TRBD1. V dropped 1 base and J dropped 2; count of bases not matched to a gene: 2. The V gene's germline CDR1 is SGHVS and CDR2 FNYEAQ. The length of the CDR3 is 15 residues. The CDR3 sequence is CASSLEGTGAYEQYF. In DNA, the CDR3 is TGTGCCAGCAGCTTAGAGGGGACAGGGGCCTACGAGCAGTACTTC.

The chain joins TRBV4-2 to TRBJ2-3, with D possibly being TRBD1 or TRBD2 (6 bases each). The CDR3 is 16 amino acids. Germline loops: CDR1 LGHNA, CDR2 YNFKEQ. V was pared by 0 bases and J by 6 bases, with 16 bases between. The CDR3 region is CASSQDDAGDSDTQYF. The CDR3 DNA reads as TGTGCCAGCAGCCAAGATGATGCAGGGGACTCGGATACGCAGTATTTT.

CDR3 protein: CSAVDRAQQYF. In nucleotides, the CDR3 is TGCAGTGCCGTGGACAGGGCACAGCAGTACTTC. This chain connects TRBV20-1 to TRBJ2-7; 8 bases line up with TRBD1. This CDR3 spans 11 amino acids. V was pared by 6 bases and J by 8 bases, with 6 bases of the junction left unmatched. Germline V gives CDR1 DFQATT, CDR2 SNEGSKA (reference sequence).

The chain is built from TRBV6-6 and TRBJ2-7; D unresolved. There are 16 residues in the CDR3. V lost 3 bases and J lost 3, with 18 bases in between. In germline, CDR1 is MNHNY, CDR2 SVGAGI (reference sequence). The CDR3 bases are TGTGCCAGCAGTTATACGTGGTCCGGCACGGGCTACGAGCAGTACTTC. Translation: CASSYTWSGTGYEQYF.

This clone occurred a few times. CDR3 DNA sequence: TGTGCCAGCAGTTCGACCCCCAGGGGCGATGAGCAGTTCTTC. This gives the protein CASSSTPRGDEQFF. The chain carries TRBV6-2 or TRBV6-3 and TRBJ2-1; a possible D gene is TRBD1 (6 bases). Trimming took off 4 bases at V and 8 bases at J, with 15 bases between the two ends. The CDR3 is 14 residues long. CDR1 MNHEY and CDR2 SVGEGT come from the germline V gene.